This T cell receptor beta chain is from a study of neurological immune-mediated disorders. About the research overall: Of the multiple sclerosis patients, roughly 35 in total, roughly 30 were relapsing-remitting and 3 were secondary progressive.

TCRdb re-analysed the 5' RACE reads in MiXCR, keeping a single row per CDR3 protein. This sample yields 84,000 or so distinct CDR3 sequences, of which 4.3% are seen a single time; 5.7% belongs to the top ten. Time point specified: longitudinal time-point 3. Unsorted libraries were prepared from 2 million PBMCs held at -80 C. Between the trimmed V and J ends, which lost 2 bases and 3 bases, there was a span of 9 bases. Germline CDR1 SGHRS, CDR2 YFSETQ. There are 14 residues in the CDR3. This receptor was identified in a woman in her fifties or sixties with multiple sclerosis. The V and J genes are TRBV5-1 and TRBJ1-5; D is uncertain. Source material: PBMCs. The CDR3 is CASSFAGSNQPQHF. CDR3 nucleotide sequence: TGCGCCAGCAGCTTCGCGGGCTCCAATCAGCCCCAGCATTTT. The full variable domain, completed using reference TRBV5-1 and TRBJ1-5, is KAGVTQTPRYLIKTRGQQVTLSCSPISGHRSVSWYQQTPGQGLQFLFEYFSETQRNKGNFPGRFSGRQFSNSRSEMNVSTLELGDSALYLCASSFAGSNQPQHFGDGTRLSIL.